This T cell receptor (beta chain) was sequenced during a study of T-cell memory formation after mild COVID-19. Study context: TCR clusters were largely donor specific.

Broader study findings: Whereas later expanders leaned CD4+, clones contracting day 15 to 85 showed a balanced CD4/CD8 makeup. Specificity for SARS-CoV-2 was not confirmed among the second-wave clones peaking on day 37.

This clonotype has only a few counts. Its target is unknown. Germline lookup yields CDR1 LGHNA and CDR2 YNFKEQ. With 5 bases removed from V and 5 bases from J, the gap between germline ends came to 10 bases. This CDR3 spans 13 amino acids. TCRdb ran MiXCR on the 5' RACE reads and lists one entry per CDR3 protein. The sample lists more than 250,000 distinct CDR3 sequences, around 15% seen once, with roughly 23% in the top ten. This rearrangement joins TRBV4-2 to TRBJ1-5; unclear D gene. This clonotype originated in a man younger than 30 who had mild COVID-19 (a few samples of this study predate the infection). Cell type and time point are not known. Specimen: PBMCs or a T cell subset sorted from them (not recorded which). Here the CDR3 DNA reads TGTGCCAGCAGCGTCGGGTCGCATCAGCCCCAGCATTTT. Translation: CASSVGSHQPQHF.